These 14 T cell receptor beta chains share one sample of origin, sequenced in a study of blood T cell repertoires in COVID-19. Sequenced by immunoSEQ multiplex PCR; TCRdb stores in-frame clones only, minus some. The profile shows around 300,000 clones, 90% of them singletons. The sequencing input was PBMCs or T cells enriched from blood (not recorded which). The receptors were gathered from a woman aged 18 to 35 with acute COVID-19.

J is TRBJ1-2 and V is TRBV28; D is ambiguous. CDR1 is MDHEN and CDR2 is SYDVKM in the germline V gene. This CDR3 is built from 14 residues. Deletions cut 10 bases from V and 4 bases from J, with 19 bases between. CDR3 coding DNA: TGTGCCACCCAGAGGGAGGACGGATTCTATGGCTACACCTTC. This gives the protein CATQREDGFYGYTF.

This chain links TRBV2 with TRBJ1-3; TRBD1 agrees at 7 bases. J was trimmed by 4 bases and V by 7 bases; bases with no gene match: 7. The CDR3 has 14 residues. Germline CDR1 SNHLY, CDR2 FYNNEI. The CDR3 spells CASNDRVSGNTIYF. The CDR3 bases are TGTGCCAGCAATGACAGGGTTTCAGGAAACACCATATATTTT.

This CDR3 is CASSPPSGTSIFGEQFF. The CDR3, as DNA: TGCGCCAGCAGCCCGCCCTCGGGGACTAGTATCTTCGGTGAGCAGTTCTTC. V gene TRBV5-1 combines with J gene TRBJ2-1; TRBD2 agrees at 8 bases. Looked up from germline, CDR1 is SGHRS and CDR2 is YFSETQ. The V segment lost 4 bases and the J segment 9 bases; nucleotides outside the gene matches: 18. This CDR3 spans 17 amino acids.

The V call is TRBV28, the J call TRBJ1-2; D uncertain. Trimming removed 3 bases from V and 4 bases from J, with 15 bases in between. CDR1 and CDR2 (germline): MDHEN, SYDVKM. The CDR3 totals 15 residues. The CDR3 nucleotides read TGTGCCAGCAGTTTTGGCGGTCCGCCCGCCTATGGCTACACCTTC. Protein sequence: CASSFGGPPAYGYTF.

V is TRBV16 and J is TRBJ2-7, with D possibly matching TRBD1 (6 bases). Germline-derived CDR1 and CDR2 are KGHSY and FQNENV. CDR3 length equals 14 residues. V was pared by 1 base and J by 2 bases, with 9 bases between. The DNA of the CDR3 is TGTGCCAGCAGCCAATGGACAGATACCTACGAGCAGTACTTC. Protein: CASSQWTDTYEQYF.

The chain links TRBV18 to TRBJ2-1; TRBD2 is a possible D gene (6 bases). The V gene lost 8 bases and the J gene lost 6 bases, with 20 bases spanning the gap. CDR1 and CDR2 (germline): KGHSH, LQKENI. The CDR3 consists of 15 residues. Here the CDR3 reads CASTSFRESGNEQFF. CDR3 nucleotides: TGTGCCAGCACTTCCTTTCGGGAGTCCGGCAATGAGCAGTTCTTC. Together with reference TRBV18 and TRBJ2-1, the CDR3 gives the full variable domain: NAGVMQNPRHLVRRRGQEARLRCSPMKGHSHVYWYRQLPEEGLKFMVYLQKENIIDESGMPKERFSAEFPKEGPSILRIQQVVRGDSAAYFCASTSFRESGNEQFFGPGTRLTVL.

The genes are TRBV30 and TRBJ1-1, with 7 bases lining up with TRBD1. V dropped 1 base and J dropped 4; count of bases not matched to a gene: 0. There are 12 residues in the CDR3. Germline V gives CDR1 GTSNPN, CDR2 SVGIG (reference sequence). CDR3 DNA sequence: TGTGCCTGGAGTGACAGGGGCACTGAAGCTTTCTTT. Translating it yields CAWSDRGTEAFF.

The chain uses TRBV5-5 and TRBJ2-6, with a possible D match to TRBD2 (5 bases). CDR1 is SGHKS and CDR2 is YYEKEE in the germline V gene (reference sequence). CDR3 length: 15 residues. Trimming cost V 0 bases and J 5 bases, with 9 bases left between them. The DNA for the CDR3 is TGTGCCAGCAGCTTGGGCGGGTCCTGGGCCAACGTCCTGACTTTC. Protein sequence: CASSLGGSWANVLTF.

V gene TRBV6-5 combines with J gene TRBJ2-7; possibly TRBD1 for D (6 bases). The germline gives CDR1 MNHEY, CDR2 SVGAGI. Trimming removed 0 bases from V and 9 bases from J, with 21 bases in between. The CDR3 is 16 residues long. The CDR3 DNA reads TGTGCCAGCAGTTACTCTTCTCAGAGGGGGTTCTTGGGGCAGTACTTC. Amino acid sequence: CASSYSSQRGFLGQYF.

The rearrangement joins TRBV18 to TRBJ1-1; maybe TRBD1 (5 bases). Germline V gives CDR1 KGHSH, CDR2 LQKENI. V was trimmed by 1 base and J by 1 base, leaving 10 bases between them. The length of the CDR3 is 15 residues. The CDR3 DNA reads as TGTGCCAGCTCACCACTGTCAGGGCCGAACACTGAAGCTTTCTTT. Translated, it gives CASSPLSGPNTEAFF.

The chain has TRBV30 and TRBJ1-2, with TRBD1 matching 7 bases. Looked up from germline, CDR1 is GTSNPN and CDR2 is SVGIG (reference sequence). V shed 4 bases, J shed 4 bases, and the junction held 6 bases outside the gene matches. The CDR3 totals 13 residues. CDR3: CAWTSGGGYGYTF. CDR3 coding DNA: TGTGCCTGGACCTCAGGGGGAGGCTATGGCTACACCTTC. Combining the CDR3 with reference TRBV30 and TRBJ1-2 gives the whole variable domain SQTIHQWPATLVQPVGSPLSLECTVEGTSNPNLYWYRQAAGRGLQLLFYSVGIGQISSEVPQNLSASRPQDRQFILSSKKLLLSDSGFYLCAWTSGGGYGYTFGSGTRLTVV.

V is TRBV11-2 and J is TRBJ2-1, with D uncertain. With 5 bases removed from V and 8 bases from J, the gap between germline ends came to 7 bases. Germline CDR1 and CDR2: SGHAT and FQNNGV. The CDR3 is 11 amino acids. DNA for the CDR3: TGTGCCAGCAGCCCCAGTGATGAGCAGTTCTTC. Protein product: CASSPSDEQFF.

The chain uses TRBV9 and TRBJ2-2; TRBD2 agrees at 10 bases. The CDR3 spans 16 residues. Trimming cost V 4 bases and J 7 bases; bases outside gene matches: 10. The V gene's germline CDR1 is SGDLS and CDR2 YYNGEE. Here the CDR3 reads CASSPTSGKRFGELFF. The CDR3 nucleotides are TGTGCCAGCAGCCCAACTAGCGGGAAGAGGTTCGGGGAGCTGTTTTTT.

The chain employs TRBV19 and TRBJ1-5; tentative D call: TRBD1 (5 bases). Trimming stripped 3 bases from V and 2 bases from J, with 23 bases between. CDR1 is LNHDA, CDR2 SQIVND, per germline (reference sequence). The CDR3 runs to 19 residues. The CDR3 loop is CASSIRQGWFGRGNQPQHF. The CDR3 nucleotides read TGTGCCAGTAGTATCCGGCAGGGCTGGTTCGGTAGGGGCAATCAGCCCCAGCATTTT.